A single sample gave rise to the 6 T cell receptor beta chains below, sequenced in a study of T cell responses to AZD1222 COVID-19 vaccine. Assay used: immunoSEQ multiplex PCR; TCRdb lists only in-frame clones, some missing. The table lists about 130,000 clones, 80% to 90% of them singletons. The sequences come from peripheral blood, collected 28 days after the second AZD1222 dose. These receptors all stem from an adult who received the AZD1222 COVID-19 vaccine.

This sequence joins TRBV5-1 and TRBJ1-1, with 9 bases matching TRBD1. The CDR3 runs 17 residues. Trimming removed 0 bases from V and 6 bases from J; junction bases left unmatched: 12. CDR1 is SGHRS, CDR2 YFSETQ, per germline. CDR3 protein: CASSLGAEQGAGAEAFF. As DNA, the CDR3 is TGCGCCAGCAGCTTGGGGGCTGAACAGGGGGCTGGCGCTGAAGCTTTCTTT.

This chain connects TRBV5-1 to TRBJ2-2; 9 bases align to TRBD1. This CDR3 spans 16 amino acids. Germline V lookup: CDR1 SGHRS, CDR2 YFSETQ. J lost 0 bases, V lost 4 bases, and 4 bases had no gene match. Written as DNA, the CDR3 is TGCGCCAGCAGCGAACAGGGGGCACCGAACACCGGGGAGCTGTTTTTT. This translates into CASSEQGAPNTGELFF.

V is TRBV4-2 and J is TRBJ1-5; D might be TRBD1 (5 bases). This CDR3 region has 15 residues. Germline CDR1 LGHNA, CDR2 YNFKEQ. Trimming shortened V by 3 bases and J by 6 bases, and 15 bases separated the two germline ends. CDR3 DNA sequence: TGTGCCAGCAGCCACGACTGGGGTCAGGGTCAGCCCCAGCATTTT. It yields the protein CASSHDWGQGQPQHF.

The chain carries TRBV18 and TRBJ2-7; no firm D call. The CDR3 is 13 residues long. V dropped 0 bases and J dropped 3 bases, with 6 bases sitting between them. Germline V lookup: CDR1 KGHSH, CDR2 LQKENI. CDR3 sequence (DNA): TGTGCCAGCTCACCACCGGAGTTCTACGAGCAGTACTTC. Protein product: CASSPPEFYEQYF.

The rearrangement uses TRBV10-3 and TRBJ2-7, with D tentatively TRBD1 (5 bases). Germline values: CDR1 ENHRY, CDR2 SYGVKD. V was trimmed by 6 bases and J by 6 bases, leaving 12 bases between them. The CDR3 loop spans 12 amino acids. DNA of the CDR3: TGTGCCATCAGGGACATCTCCCTCGAGCAGTACTTC. The encoded protein is CAIRDISLEQYF.

The V call is TRBV7-2, the J call TRBJ1-5, with 8 bases fitting TRBD1. V was clipped by 5 bases and J by 1 base; unmatched bases: 4. CDR1 and CDR2 from the germline V gene are SGHTA and FQGNSA. This CDR3 contains 15 residues. The CDR3 bases are TGTGCCAGCAGCACCAGGACAGGGAGCAATCAGCCCCAGCATTTT. This encodes CASSTRTGSNQPQHF. Combining the CDR3 with reference TRBV7-2 and TRBJ1-5 gives the whole variable domain GAGVSQSPSNKVTEKGKDVELRCDPISGHTALYWYRQSLGQGLEFLIYFQGNSAPDKSGLPSDRFSAERTGGSVSTLTIQRTQQEDSAVYLCASSTRTGSNQPQHFGDGTRLSIL.